The present T cell receptor beta chain was sequenced within a study of vaccination effects on CD4 cells after COVID-19. TCRdb keeps only in-frame clones here, not all; method: immunoSEQ multiplex PCR. The sample lists fewer than 40,000 clones, around four fifths occurring once. Note on this clone: Its target is not known.

Antigen-specific CD4+ T cells were expanded (with viral peptide pools) by the ViraFEST assay ahead of sequencing. Researchers isolated CD4+ T cells once about eleven days of culture had elapsed. As their vaccination, participants received two doses of either BNT162b2 or mRNA-1273. The healthy vaccine recipients, who had no prior SARS-CoV-2 infection, showed negative nucleocapsid antibodies. CDR3 length equals 15 residues. Germline-derived CDR1 and CDR2 are KGHDR and SFDVKD. The germline V and J ends were trimmed by 0 bases and 1 base, with 6 bases remaining between them. This TCR came from a human donor who received a COVID-19 vaccine. Some clones in this sample may be carry-over from other donors' samples. The specimen was CD4+ T cells from PBMCs cultured with HCoV-NL63 spike peptides, collected after COVID-19 vaccination. The chain links TRBV24-1 to TRBJ2-1; TRBD1 might be the D (5 bases). The CDR3 here is CATSDLKGSYNEQFF. CDR3 DNA: TGTGCCACCAGTGATTTGAAGGGGTCCTACAATGAGCAGTTCTTC.